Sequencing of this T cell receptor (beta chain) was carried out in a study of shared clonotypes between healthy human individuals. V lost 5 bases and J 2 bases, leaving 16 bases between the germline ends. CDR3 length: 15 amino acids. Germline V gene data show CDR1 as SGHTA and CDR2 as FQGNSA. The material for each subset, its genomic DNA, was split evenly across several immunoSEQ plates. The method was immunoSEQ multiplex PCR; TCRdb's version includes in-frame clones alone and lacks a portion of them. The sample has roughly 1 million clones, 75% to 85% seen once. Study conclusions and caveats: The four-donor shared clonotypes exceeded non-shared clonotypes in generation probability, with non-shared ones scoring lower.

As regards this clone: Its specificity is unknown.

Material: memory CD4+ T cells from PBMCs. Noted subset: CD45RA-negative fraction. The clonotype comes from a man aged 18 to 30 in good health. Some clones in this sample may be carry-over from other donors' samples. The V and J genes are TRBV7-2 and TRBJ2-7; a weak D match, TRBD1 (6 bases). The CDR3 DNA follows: TGTGCCAGCAGCCTCCGGGACACAGATACCTACGAGCAGTACTTC. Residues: CASSLRDTDTYEQYF.